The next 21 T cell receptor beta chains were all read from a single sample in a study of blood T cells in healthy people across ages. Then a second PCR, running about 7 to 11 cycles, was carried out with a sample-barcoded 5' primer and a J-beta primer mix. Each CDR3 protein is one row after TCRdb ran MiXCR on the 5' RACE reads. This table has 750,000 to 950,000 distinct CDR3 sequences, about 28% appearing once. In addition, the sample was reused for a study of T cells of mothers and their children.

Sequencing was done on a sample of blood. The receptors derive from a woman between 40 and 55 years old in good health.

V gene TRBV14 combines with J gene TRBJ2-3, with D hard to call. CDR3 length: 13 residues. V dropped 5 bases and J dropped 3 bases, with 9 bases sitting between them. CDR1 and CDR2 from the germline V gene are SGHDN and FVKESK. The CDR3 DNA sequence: TGTGCCAGCAGCTATATAACAACAGATACGCAGTATTTT. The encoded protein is CASSYITTDTQYF.

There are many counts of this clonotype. The CDR3 nucleotides read TGTGCCAGCAGTTACTCCCTAGCGGGCACAGAACTTCTAGCCTACGAGCAGTACTTC. Amino acids: CASSYSLAGTELLAYEQYF. The chain carries TRBV6-5 and TRBJ2-7; 8 nucleotides align to TRBD2. V trimming: 0 bases; J trimming: 2 bases; junction bases outside the gene matches: 15. Looked up from germline, CDR1 is MNHEY and CDR2 is SVGAGI. The CDR3 covers 19 residues.

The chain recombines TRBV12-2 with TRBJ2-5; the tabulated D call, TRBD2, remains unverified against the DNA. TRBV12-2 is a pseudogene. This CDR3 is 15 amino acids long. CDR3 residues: CASRLARTWRETQYF. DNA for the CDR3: TGTGCAAGTCGCTTAGCCAGGACTTGGCGGGAGACCCAGTACTTC.

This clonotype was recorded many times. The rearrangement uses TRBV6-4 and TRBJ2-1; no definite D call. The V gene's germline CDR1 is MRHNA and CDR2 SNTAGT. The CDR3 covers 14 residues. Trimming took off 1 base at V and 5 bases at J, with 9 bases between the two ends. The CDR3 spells CASSDYGSNNEQFF. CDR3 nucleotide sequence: TGTGCCAGCAGTGACTACGGGTCCAACAATGAGCAGTTCTTC.

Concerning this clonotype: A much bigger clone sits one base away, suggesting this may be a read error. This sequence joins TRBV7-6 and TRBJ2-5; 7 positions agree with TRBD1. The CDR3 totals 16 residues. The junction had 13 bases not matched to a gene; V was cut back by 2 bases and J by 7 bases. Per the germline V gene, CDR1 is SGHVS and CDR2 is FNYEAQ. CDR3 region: CASSLYGTAPVGTQYF. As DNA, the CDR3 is TGTGCCAGCAGCTTATATGGGACAGCCCCTGTAGGGACCCAGTACTTC.

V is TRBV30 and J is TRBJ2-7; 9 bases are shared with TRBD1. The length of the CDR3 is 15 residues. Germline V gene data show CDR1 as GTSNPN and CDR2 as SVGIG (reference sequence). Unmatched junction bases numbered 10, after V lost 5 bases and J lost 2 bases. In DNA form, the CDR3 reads TGTGCCTGGGCTTGGGGACAGGGTCGTACCTACGAGCAGTACTTC. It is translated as CAWAWGQGRTYEQYF.

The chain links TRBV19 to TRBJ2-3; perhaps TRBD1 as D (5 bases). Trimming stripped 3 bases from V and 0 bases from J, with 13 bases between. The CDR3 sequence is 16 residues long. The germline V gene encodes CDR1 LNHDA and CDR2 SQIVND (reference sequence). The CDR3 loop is CASSIVRADSTDTQYF. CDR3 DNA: TGTGCCAGTAGTATCGTCAGGGCGGATAGCACAGATACGCAGTATTTT.

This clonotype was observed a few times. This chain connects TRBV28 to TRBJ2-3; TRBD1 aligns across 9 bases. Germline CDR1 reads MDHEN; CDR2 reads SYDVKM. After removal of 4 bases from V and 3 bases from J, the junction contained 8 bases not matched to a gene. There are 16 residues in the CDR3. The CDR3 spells CASSSLGTGRTDTQYF. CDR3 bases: TGTGCCAGCAGTTCCCTCGGGACAGGGCGAACAGATACGCAGTATTTT. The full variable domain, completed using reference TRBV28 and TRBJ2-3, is DVKVTQSSRYLVKRTGEKVFLECVQDMDHENMFWYRQDPGLGLRLIYFSYDVKMKEKGDIPEGYSVSREKKERFSLILESASTNQTSMYLCASSSLGTGRTDTQYFGPGTRLTVL.

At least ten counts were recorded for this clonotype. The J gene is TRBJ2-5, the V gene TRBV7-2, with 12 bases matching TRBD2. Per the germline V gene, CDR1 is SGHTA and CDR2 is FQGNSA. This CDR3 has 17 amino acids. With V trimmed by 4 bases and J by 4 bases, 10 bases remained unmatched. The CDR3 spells CASSSPVGLAGSETQYF. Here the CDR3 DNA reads TGTGCCAGCAGCTCCCCGGTCGGACTAGCGGGATCAGAGACCCAGTACTTC.

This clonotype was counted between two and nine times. CDR3 nucleotides: TGTGCCAGCAGCGTAGGGGGAACAGGGGCGTACGAGCAGTACTTC. It encodes CASSVGGTGAYEQYF. The V and J genes are TRBV9 and TRBJ2-7; 7 bases align to TRBD1. Germline-derived CDR1 and CDR2 are SGDLS and YYNGEE. V lost 0 bases and J lost 4; bases outside the gene matches: 7. This CDR3 spans 15 amino acids.

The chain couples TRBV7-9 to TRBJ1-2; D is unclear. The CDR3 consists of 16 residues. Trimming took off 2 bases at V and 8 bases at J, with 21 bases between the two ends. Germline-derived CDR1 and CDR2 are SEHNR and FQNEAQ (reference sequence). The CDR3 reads CASSLRERTEIGGYTF. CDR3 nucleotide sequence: TGTGCCAGCAGCTTAAGGGAAAGGACGGAAATTGGCGGCTACACCTTC.

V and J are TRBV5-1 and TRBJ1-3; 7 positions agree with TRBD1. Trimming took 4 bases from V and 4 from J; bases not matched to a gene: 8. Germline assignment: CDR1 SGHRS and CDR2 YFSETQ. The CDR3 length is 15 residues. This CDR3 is CASSETGPGGNTIYF. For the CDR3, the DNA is TGCGCCAGCAGCGAGACAGGGCCGGGCGGAAACACCATATATTTT.

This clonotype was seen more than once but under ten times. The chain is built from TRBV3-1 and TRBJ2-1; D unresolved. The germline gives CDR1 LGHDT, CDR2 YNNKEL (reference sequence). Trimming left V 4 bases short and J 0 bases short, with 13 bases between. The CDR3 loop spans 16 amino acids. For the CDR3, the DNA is TGTGCCAGCAGCCTCACTCGCAGGAGCTCCTACAATGAGCAGTTCTTC. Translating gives CASSLTRRSSYNEQFF.

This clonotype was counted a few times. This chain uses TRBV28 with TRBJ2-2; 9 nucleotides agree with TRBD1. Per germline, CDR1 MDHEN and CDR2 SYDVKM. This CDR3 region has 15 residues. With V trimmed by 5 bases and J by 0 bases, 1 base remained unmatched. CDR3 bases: TGTGCCAGCAGTGGGGACAGGGCGAACACCGGGGAGCTGTTTTTT. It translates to CASSGDRANTGELFF.

In nucleotides, the CDR3 is TGTGCCACCAGCAGAGATGTCCTAGCGGAGCAGTACTTC. It translates to CATSRDVLAEQYF. The V and J genes are TRBV15 and TRBJ2-4; 7 bases are a match to TRBD2. Per the germline V gene, CDR1 is LNHNV and CDR2 is YYDKDF (reference sequence). The CDR3 has 13 amino acids. J lost 13 bases, V lost 0 bases, and 6 bases had no gene match.

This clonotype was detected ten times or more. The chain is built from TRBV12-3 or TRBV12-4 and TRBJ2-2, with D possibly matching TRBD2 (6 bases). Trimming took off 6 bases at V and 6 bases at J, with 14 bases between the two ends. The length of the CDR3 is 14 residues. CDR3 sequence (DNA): TGTGCCAGCAGGGTTAGCGGAGCTTCCGGGGAGCTGTTTTTT. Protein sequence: CASRVSGASGELFF.

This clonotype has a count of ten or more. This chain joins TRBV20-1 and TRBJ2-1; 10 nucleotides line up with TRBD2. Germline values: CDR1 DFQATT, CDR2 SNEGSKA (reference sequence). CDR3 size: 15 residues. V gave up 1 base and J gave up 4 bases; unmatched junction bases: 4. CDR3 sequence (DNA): TGCAGTGCTAGAGCGCTAGCGGGGGCGTACAATGAGCAGTTCTTC. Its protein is CSARALAGAYNEQFF.

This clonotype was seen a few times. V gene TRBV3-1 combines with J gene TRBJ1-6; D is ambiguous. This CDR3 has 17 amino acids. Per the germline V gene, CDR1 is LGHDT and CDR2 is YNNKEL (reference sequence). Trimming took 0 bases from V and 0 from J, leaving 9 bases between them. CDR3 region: CASSQERASSYNSPLHF. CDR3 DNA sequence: TGTGCCAGCAGCCAAGAGCGGGCTAGCTCCTATAATTCACCCCTCCACTTT.

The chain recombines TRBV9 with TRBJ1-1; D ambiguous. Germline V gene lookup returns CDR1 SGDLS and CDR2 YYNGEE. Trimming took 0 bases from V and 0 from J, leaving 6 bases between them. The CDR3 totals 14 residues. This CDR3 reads CASSVVPMNTEAFF. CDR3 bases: TGTGCCAGCAGCGTAGTCCCCATGAACACTGAAGCTTTCTTT.

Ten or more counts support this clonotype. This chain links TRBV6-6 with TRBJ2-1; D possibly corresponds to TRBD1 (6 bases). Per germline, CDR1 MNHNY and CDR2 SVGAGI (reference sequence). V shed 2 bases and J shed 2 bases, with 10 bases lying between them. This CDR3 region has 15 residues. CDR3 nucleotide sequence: TGTGCCAGCAGTTACAAGACAGGCCCCTACAATGAGCAGTTCTTC. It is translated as CASSYKTGPYNEQFF.

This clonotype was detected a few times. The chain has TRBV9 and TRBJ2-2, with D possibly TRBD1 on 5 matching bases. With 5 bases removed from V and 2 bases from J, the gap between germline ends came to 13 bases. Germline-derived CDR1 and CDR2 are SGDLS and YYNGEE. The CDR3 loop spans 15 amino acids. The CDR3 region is CASSSQGSNTGELFF. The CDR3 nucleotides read TGTGCCAGCAGTTCCCAGGGCAGTAACACCGGGGAGCTGTTTTTT.